This TCR beta chain derives from a study of OX40 agonist ivuxolimab in advanced cancers. Repertoires were generated with immunoSEQ multiplex PCR, while TCRdb's copy carries only in-frame clones and drops some. The sample lists over 65,000 clones, 80% to 95% seen once, with 0.45% to 0.65% in the top ten. The TCR comes from an adult with an advanced solid tumor such as melanoma, head and neck, liver or kidney cancer. This specimen consisted of CD4+ or CD8+ T cells sorted from blood, obtained in a trial of the OX40 agonist ivuxolimab.

DNA of the CDR3: TGCGCCAGCAGCTTGGAAGCAGGGTACAGTAACGAGCAGTACTTC. This codes for CASSLEAGYSNEQYF. This chain links TRBV5-1 with TRBJ2-7; maybe TRBD1 (5 bases). V lost 0 bases to trimming and J lost 5 bases, with 15 bases between them. Germline-derived CDR1 and CDR2 are SGHRS and YFSETQ. The CDR3 is 15 residues long.